The 5 T cell receptor beta chains in this list originate from one sample, sequenced in a study of early T cells in non-severe SARS-CoV-2 infection. TCRdb reanalysed the 5' RACE reads using MiXCR and keeps one entry per CDR3 protein. The sample holds some 57,000 distinct CDR3 sequences, approximately 10% seen once. The sample here was whole blood, taken at baseline. Receptor source: an adult who was a healthcare worker with PCR-confirmed SARS-CoV-2 infection or an uninfected control (not recorded which).

The chain uses TRBV7-9 and TRBJ2-3; weak D call: TRBD2 (6 bases). Germline CDR1 reads SEHNR; CDR2 reads FQNEAQ (reference sequence). V dropped 5 bases and J dropped 2 bases, with 14 bases sitting between them. The CDR3 totals 15 residues. CDR3 nucleotides: TGTGCCAGCAGCACCCGGGACTTCATCACAGATACGCAGTATTTT. Protein: CASSTRDFITDTQYF.

This clonotype was picked up many times. The rearrangement links TRBV11-3 to TRBJ2-1, with D uncertain. The CDR3 has 16 residues. V lost 4 bases to trimming and J lost 0 bases, with 13 bases between them. CDR1 is SGHNT and CDR2 is YENEEA in the germline V gene. DNA of the CDR3: TGTGCCAGCAGCTCTTGGCGAACGAGCTCCTACAATGAGCAGTTCTTC. Translating gives CASSSWRTSSYNEQFF.

The CDR3 region is CASSLSIPGPSSRETQYF. In nucleotides, the CDR3 is TGCGCCAGCAGCCTTAGCATCCCGGGGCCTTCTTCACGTGAGACCCAGTACTTC. The chain carries TRBV4-1 and TRBJ2-5; D tentatively fits TRBD1 or TRBD2 (5 bases each). The V gene lost 4 bases and the J gene lost 5 bases, with 26 bases spanning the gap. This CDR3 is built from 18 residues. Germline-derived CDR1 and CDR2 are MGHRA and YSYEKL.

This clonotype was observed a few times. The gene calls are TRBV12-3 or TRBV12-4 and TRBJ1-2; 8 bases match TRBD1. V trimming: 6 bases; J trimming: 8 bases; junction bases outside the gene matches: 8. CDR3 length: 13 residues. CDR3 sequence: CASRLRAGGGYTF. As DNA, the CDR3 is TGTGCCAGCAGATTACGGGCAGGGGGCGGCTACACCTTC.

This clonotype was seen repeatedly, ten times or more. The gene calls are TRBV5-6 and TRBJ1-5; 7 bases align to TRBD1. Germline CDR1 is SGHDT and CDR2 is YYEEEE. The CDR3 is 14 amino acids. The V segment lost 4 bases and the J segment 4 bases; nucleotides outside the gene matches: 5. CDR3 DNA sequence: TGTGCCAGCAGCGCACAGGGGAGTAATCAGCCCCAGCATTTT. It translates to CASSAQGSNQPQHF. Drawing the rest from reference TRBV5-6 and TRBJ1-5, the complete variable domain is DAGVTQSPTHLIKTRGQQVTLRCSPKSGHDTVSWYQQALGQGPQFIFQYYEEEERQRGNFPDRFSGHQFPNYSSELNVNALLLGDSALYLCASSAQGSNQPQHFGDGTRLSIL.